This record covers a single T cell receptor beta chain. No antigen is known for it. The record has no base qualities; no much larger clone is one base away. Explained via the paper, the time point label denotes: week 11, during vaccination. Each vaccine dose, consisting of 300 ug of a 20-mer mutant IDH1 peptide in Montanide, was administered subcutaneously with topical imiquimod. Donors had newly diagnosed WHO grade 3 or 4 IDH1-mutant astrocytomas with loss of nuclear ATRX. The samples were drawn from NOA16, a multicentre, single-arm, open-label phase I trial in Germany that tested a mutant IDH1 peptide vaccine in humans for the first time. Genomic DNA for TCRB sequencing was isolated from EDTA blood with the DNeasy Blood and Tissue Kit. This specimen belongs to a study of a mutant IDH1 vaccine in newly diagnosed glioma (dated by TCRdb to the early 2020s). Background on the whole study: Across visits V03 through V10, patients got a total of eight vaccinations, given in weeks 1, 3, 5, 7, 11, 15, 19 and 23. Vaccination started 4-6 weeks after radiotherapy alone, or was given together with temozolomide cycles in the groups whose treatment included chemotherapy. Of the approximately 34 treated patients, 62.5% were male and about 40% were female, and a mean age of approximately 40 years was recorded. Before enrollment, patients had received standard therapy of radiotherapy alone, temozolomide alone, or radiochemotherapy with temozolomide; most received the combination. Six visits were used for peripheral blood collection: V03 (baseline), V05, V07, V10, V12 and V13. Longitudinal TCRB deep sequencing was done for 25 treated patients, wherever samples were available for exploratory analyses. The paper's findings and limits, for the study overall: Selection of PBMC samples for TCRB deep sequencing was based on availability. According to the authors, sample limitations meant that analyses of patient blood samples could not be reproduced. Immune responses induced by the vaccine were seen in approximately 92% of patients across multiple MHC alleles. Pseudoprogression appeared unrelated to alterations in the top peripheral T cell clonotypes detected by TCRB sequencing.

Library preparation used the immunoSEQ multiplex PCR assay. Rearranged TCR beta chain sequences were amplified with the hsTCRB Kit following the manufacturer's protocol. TCRB libraries were sequenced on an Illumina MiSeq. Processing in the source paper ran as follows. The kit vendor's proprietary platform handled demultiplexing, trimming and gene mapping. Sourced from immuneACCESS, this table was stored by TCRdb with only in-frame sequences that have V and J called. A share of the clones is absent; for the studies checked, an unresolved V gene accounts for under half, and the remainder has no known explanation. V, J and clone size were drawn from that table, and D and trimming were deduced from the DNA. This sample gives about 32,000 clones in total; roughly 80% of them show up just once. The leading ten clones occupy about 24% of the sample. Per the germline V gene (reference sequence), MNHEY is the CDR1 and SMNVEV is the CDR2. Reading from cysteine to phenylalanine, the CDR3 counts 15 amino acids. CDR3 DNA only is kept here, 45 bases in frame from base 1. V lost 2 bases and J lost 4 bases; the stretch between them is 14 bases long.

This chain is built from TRBV27 and TRBJ1-1; the D gene is perhaps TRBD1, on 5 matching bases. The sequence came from a man between 25 and 39 years old with glioma. The specimen was PBMCs, collected from a glioma patient whose treatment included an IDH1 peptide vaccine. The CDR3 protein: CASSLKPGRATEAFF. The bases read TGTGCCAGCAGTTTAAAACCAGGGCGCGCCACTGAAGCTTTCTTT.